The 21 T cell receptor beta chains below come from one sample, sequenced in a study of T-cell reconstitution after alpha-beta-depleted transplantation in children. Unique molecular identifiers were incorporated into the prepared TCRbeta library. TCRdb fed the PCR reads into MiXCR, producing one record per CDR3 protein. Here the sample spans 150,000 to 200,000 distinct CDR3 sequences, 6% to 7% being singletons. The source material was PBMCs from the stem cell graft donor, sampled from the stem cell graft. The origin of the receptors is a human donor who donated a stem cell graft to a child with Wiskott-Aldrich syndrome.

In this sample, this clonotype turned up many times. The V and J genes are TRBV20-1 and TRBJ2-3; perhaps TRBD1 as D (6 bases). From germline, CDR1 is DFQATT and CDR2 SNEGSKA (reference sequence). The CDR3 covers 11 residues. The CDR3 loop is CSLGQLDTQYF. DNA of the CDR3: TGCAGCCTAGGACAGTTAGATACGCAGTATTTT.

This clonotype was found many times. The chain has TRBV7-2 and TRBJ2-2; 8 nucleotides align to TRBD1. V shed 7 bases, J shed 0 bases, and the junction held 7 bases outside the gene matches. Germline loops: CDR1 SGHTA, CDR2 FQGNSA. The CDR3 extends over 16 amino acids. The CDR3 sequence is CASKPRGQANTGELFF. As DNA, the CDR3 is TGTGCCAGCAAGCCCCGGGGACAGGCGAACACCGGGGAGCTGTTTTTT.

This clonotype has a handful of counts. One end of the junction varies from germline; a read error may be responsible. The V gene is TRBV7-8, the J gene TRBJ1-1; D unclear. The CDR3 consists of 14 residues. CDR1 and CDR2 (germline): SGHVS, FQNEAQ. The DNA of the CDR3 is TGTACCAGCAGCTTAAGTGGGTACGGCACTGAAGCTTTCTTT. The encoded protein is CTSSLSGYGTEAFF.

This clonotype was recorded many times. This sequence joins TRBV4-1 and TRBJ1-3; D perhaps matches TRBD1 (5 bases). V was trimmed by 3 bases and J by 4 bases, leaving 13 bases between them. Germline V gene data show CDR1 as MGHRA and CDR2 as YSYEKL. The length of the CDR3 is 15 residues. The CDR3 DNA reads TGCGCCAGCAGCCATCACGGGACGGGGGGAAACACCATATATTTT. Its translation: CASSHHGTGGNTIYF.

This clonotype was recorded at least ten times. The chain couples TRBV14 to TRBJ2-1; TRBD2 aligns across 9 bases. The CDR3 length is 15 residues. V was clipped by 2 bases and J by 6 bases; unmatched bases: 5. Germline V gene sequence: CDR1 SGHDN, CDR2 FVKESK. CDR3 region: CASSQLTSGLNEQFF. The CDR3 nucleotides read TGTGCCAGCAGCCAACTTACTAGCGGGCTCAATGAGCAGTTCTTC.

This clonotype was observed at least ten times. The chain recombines TRBV10-1 with TRBJ2-3; 8 positions match TRBD1. This CDR3 spans 15 amino acids. V gave up 3 bases and J gave up 1 base; unmatched junction bases: 3. CDR1 and CDR2 (germline): WNHNN, SYGVQD (reference sequence). The CDR3, as DNA: TGCGCCAGCAGTGAACCGGGACAGGGCACAGATACGCAGTATTTT. Protein sequence: CASSEPGQGTDTQYF.

There are many counts of this clonotype. This chain links TRBV3-1 with TRBJ2-1; the match to TRBD2 covers 7 bases. Germline CDR1 reads LGHDT; CDR2 reads YNNKEL (reference sequence). The CDR3 runs 14 residues. J was trimmed by 7 bases and V by 8 bases; bases with no gene match: 11. This CDR3 is CASSKAGIGNEQFF. CDR3 DNA: TGTGCCAGCTCCAAAGCGGGAATCGGTAATGAGCAGTTCTTC.

The chain carries TRBV2 and TRBJ2-6; the D gene is possibly TRBD1 (5 bases). The CDR3 loop spans 15 amino acids. Deletions cut 11 bases from V and 3 bases from J, with 17 bases between. Germline V gene sequence: CDR1 SNHLY, CDR2 FYNNEI. Here the CDR3 DNA reads TGTGCCCACCGAATCAGGGATCGTGGGGCCAACGTCCTGACTTTC. It yields the protein CAHRIRDRGANVLTF.

This clonotype was detected many times. V and J are TRBV20-1 and TRBJ2-7; a possible D gene is TRBD1 (5 bases). The CDR3 sequence is 12 residues long. V was shortened by 1 base and J by 3 bases, with 7 bases between the two germline ends. Germline CDR1 DFQATT, CDR2 SNEGSKA (reference sequence). CDR3 in amino acids: CSARGGRYEQYF. The CDR3 DNA sequence: TGCAGTGCTAGAGGGGGCCGCTACGAGCAGTACTTC.

This clonotype was observed a few times. The CDR3 sequence is CASSQSTASGSTYEQYF. The CDR3 DNA is TGTGCCAGCAGCCAAAGTACGGCTAGCGGGTCCACCTACGAGCAGTACTTC. The chain couples TRBV11-2 to TRBJ2-7; 8 bases align to TRBD2. The germline V gene has CDR1 SGHAT and CDR2 FQNNGV. V lost 5 bases and J lost 2; bases outside the gene matches: 14. CDR3 length: 17 residues.

The chain couples TRBV5-1 to TRBJ2-2, with 8 bases fitting TRBD1. This CDR3 region has 15 residues. The V gene's germline CDR1 is SGHRS and CDR2 YFSETQ. With V trimmed by 1 base and J by 7 bases, 6 bases remained unmatched. The CDR3 nucleotides are TGCGCCAGCAGCTTGCAGGGGGCTTGGAACGGGGAGCTGTTTTTT. Amino acids: CASSLQGAWNGELFF.

This clonotype was seen repeatedly, ten times or more. The J gene is TRBJ2-5, the V gene TRBV6-5; 8 bases agree with TRBD1. CDR1 and CDR2 from the germline V gene are MNHEY and SVGAGI. The J segment lost 4 bases and the V segment lost 5 bases, leaving 6 bases of the junction unmatched. This CDR3 is built from 14 residues. The CDR3 reads CASSNTGGRETQYF. CDR3 coding DNA: TGTGCCAGCAGTAACACAGGGGGAAGAGAGACCCAGTACTTC.

This clonotype has more than one count but fewer than ten. V and J are TRBV20-1 and TRBJ2-1; D possibly corresponds to TRBD2 (7 bases). Germline V lookup: CDR1 DFQATT, CDR2 SNEGSKA (reference sequence). Trimming shortened V by 2 bases and J by 5 bases, and 13 bases separated the two germline ends. The length of the CDR3 is 14 residues. For the CDR3, the DNA is TGCAGTGCTAGACTAGGGGGAGGGGACAATGAGCAGTTCTTC. It specifies CSARLGGGDNEQFF.

This clonotype was seen ten or more times. The DNA of the CDR3 is TGTGCCAGCAGTTACCGGGACAGATACAATGAGCAGTTCTTC. Translation gives CASSYRDRYNEQFF. V usage is TRBV6-5 and J usage is TRBJ2-1; the match to TRBD1 covers 7 bases. The CDR3 runs 14 residues. Per the germline V gene, CDR1 is MNHEY and CDR2 is SVGAGI. Losses at the gene ends were 2 bases for V and 4 bases for J; bases not matched to a gene: 2.

This clonotype was counted at least ten times. This chain connects TRBV28 to TRBJ1-1, with 7 positions matching TRBD1. The V gene end was trimmed by 6 bases and the J gene end by 6 bases; junction bases not matched to a gene: 16. CDR3 length: 16 residues. In germline, CDR1 is MDHEN, CDR2 SYDVKM. The CDR3, as DNA: TGTGCCAGCAGCCCCCTCGACAGGGAAGGAGGAGCTGAAGCTTTCTTT. Translated, it gives CASSPLDREGGAEAFF.

This clonotype was recorded at least ten times. The rearrangement links TRBV7-2 to TRBJ2-1; a possible D gene is TRBD2 (6 bases). The CDR3 is 12 residues long. Trimming removed 6 bases from V and 7 bases from J, with 10 bases in between. The germline V gene has CDR1 SGHTA and CDR2 FQGNSA. The CDR3 spells CASRRGLNEQFF. Written as DNA, the CDR3 is TGTGCCAGCAGGCGGGGTTTGAATGAGCAGTTCTTC.

The rearrangement uses TRBV9 and TRBJ2-1; 7 bases match TRBD2. The germline gives CDR1 SGDLS, CDR2 YYNGEE. V lost 0 bases to trimming and J lost 9 bases; unmatched junction nucleotides: 9. CDR3 length: 15 residues. DNA for the CDR3: TGTGCCAGCAGCGTAGGGGCTAGCGGAGGAGGTGAGCAGTTCTTC. Translation gives CASSVGASGGGEQFF.

This clonotype has a count of ten or more. The V and J genes are TRBV7-2 and TRBJ1-2; D is uncertain. Germline CDR1 reads SGHTA; CDR2 reads FQGNSA. The V gene lost 4 bases and the J gene lost 9 bases, with 15 bases spanning the gap. The CDR3 extends over 13 amino acids. In DNA, the CDR3 is TGTGCCAGCAGCTCGGACCCACTTTGGCGCTACACCTTC. It yields the protein CASSSDPLWRYTF. The entire variable domain, with the rest obtained from reference TRBV7-2 and TRBJ1-2, is as follows: GAGVSQSPSNKVTEKGKDVELRCDPISGHTALYWYRQSLGQGLEFLIYFQGNSAPDKSGLPSDRFSAERTGGSVSTLTIQRTQQEDSAVYLCASSSDPLWRYTFGSGTRLTVV.

This clonotype was picked up many times. This rearrangement joins TRBV5-1 to TRBJ1-1; perhaps TRBD1 as D (5 bases). Germline V CDR1 and CDR2: SGHRS, YFSETQ. CDR3 length: 14 residues. The V gene lost 4 bases and the J gene lost 1 base, with 11 bases spanning the gap. CDR3 loop: CASSEQGQNTEAFF. The CDR3 DNA reads TGCGCCAGCAGCGAACAAGGACAGAACACTGAAGCTTTCTTT. The variable domain in full, completed from reference TRBV5-1 and TRBJ1-1, reads KAGVTQTPRYLIKTRGQQVTLSCSPISGHRSVSWYQQTPGQGLQFLFEYFSETQRNKGNFPGRFSGRQFSNSRSEMNVSTLELGDSALYLCASSEQGQNTEAFFGQGTRLTVV.

This clonotype was seen repeatedly, ten times or more. This sequence joins TRBV29-1 and TRBJ1-1; unclear D gene. V lost 1 base to trimming and J lost 5 bases, with 11 bases between them. Germline values: CDR1 SQVTM, CDR2 ANQGSEA. The CDR3 length is 13 residues. The CDR3 loop reads CSVEGGSRTEAFF. In nucleotides, the CDR3 is TGCAGCGTTGAAGGTGGCAGTCGAACTGAAGCTTTCTTT.

This clonotype was picked up many times. V is TRBV20-1 and J is TRBJ2-1, with D perhaps matching TRBD1 (6 bases). The CDR3 totals 15 residues. Germline-derived CDR1 and CDR2 are DFQATT and SNEGSKA (reference sequence). Deletions cut 3 bases from V and 6 bases from J, with 18 bases between. This chain's CDR3 is CSARWGQGFSNEQFF. The CDR3 nucleotides are TGCAGTGCTAGGTGGGGGCAGGGATTTTCCAATGAGCAGTTCTTC.